This T cell receptor (beta chain) was sequenced for a study of T cell responses to AZD1222 COVID-19 vaccine. Overall study context: Analysis merged second doses at about 4 or about 12 weeks. Regarding the study as a whole: Sampling that yielded the repertoires occurred only after the peak T cell response. White British people made up most donors, females outnumbered males, and clonal diversity was possibly underestimated. Unmutated variant regions are reportedly targeted by nearly half of spike-specific TCRs.

Profiled with immunoSEQ multiplex PCR; TCRdb holds only in-frame clones, not every one. Of 240,000 or so clones in the sample, approximately 95% were seen once. Concerning this clone: Its antigen is not known.

Germline CDR1 and CDR2: SGHRS and YFSETQ. V lost 0 bases and J lost 0, with 4 bases in between. This CDR3 contains 13 residues. The receptor was isolated from an adult in good health. The rearrangement links TRBV5-1 to TRBJ2-7; unclear D gene. The material was peripheral blood, obtained on day 0 of AZD1222 vaccination. The CDR3 sequence is CASSLAPSYEQYF. CDR3 sequence (DNA): TGCGCCAGCAGCTTGGCCCCCTCCTACGAGCAGTACTTC.